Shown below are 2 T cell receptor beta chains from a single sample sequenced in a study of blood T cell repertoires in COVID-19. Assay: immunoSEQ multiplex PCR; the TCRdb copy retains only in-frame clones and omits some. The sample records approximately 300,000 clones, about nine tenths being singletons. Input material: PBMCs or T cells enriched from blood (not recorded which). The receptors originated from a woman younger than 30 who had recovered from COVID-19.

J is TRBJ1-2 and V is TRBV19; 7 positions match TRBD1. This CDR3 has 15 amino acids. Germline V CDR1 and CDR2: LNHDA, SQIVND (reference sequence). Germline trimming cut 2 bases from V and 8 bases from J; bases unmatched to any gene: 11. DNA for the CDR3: TGTGCCAGTAGTATAAGGCGACAGGGCCGATACGGCTACACCTTC. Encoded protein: CASSIRRQGRYGYTF.

For the CDR3, the DNA is TGTGCCAGCAGATTAGCGGGGGGGCGAACAGATACGCAGTATTTT. Its translation is CASRLAGGRTDTQYF. The gene calls are TRBV2 and TRBJ2-3, with TRBD2 identical over 11 bases. Looked up from germline, CDR1 is SNHLY and CDR2 is FYNNEI. V was clipped by 6 bases and J by 3 bases; unmatched bases: 5. The CDR3 contains 15 residues.